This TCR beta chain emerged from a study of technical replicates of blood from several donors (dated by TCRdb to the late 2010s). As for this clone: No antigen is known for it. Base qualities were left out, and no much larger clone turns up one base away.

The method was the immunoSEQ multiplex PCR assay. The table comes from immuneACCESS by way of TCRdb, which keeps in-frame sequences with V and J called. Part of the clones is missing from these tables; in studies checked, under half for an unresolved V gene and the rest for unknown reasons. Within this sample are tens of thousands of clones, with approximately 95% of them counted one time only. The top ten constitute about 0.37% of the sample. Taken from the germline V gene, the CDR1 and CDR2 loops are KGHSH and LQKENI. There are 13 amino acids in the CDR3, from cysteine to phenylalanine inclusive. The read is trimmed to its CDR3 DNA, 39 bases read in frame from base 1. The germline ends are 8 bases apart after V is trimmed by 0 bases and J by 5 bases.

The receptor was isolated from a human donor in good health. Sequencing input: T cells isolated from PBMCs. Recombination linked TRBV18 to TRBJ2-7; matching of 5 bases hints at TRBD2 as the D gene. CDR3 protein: CASSPPGIDEQYF. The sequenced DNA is TGTGCCAGCTCACCACCCGGGATCGACGAGCAGTACTTC.